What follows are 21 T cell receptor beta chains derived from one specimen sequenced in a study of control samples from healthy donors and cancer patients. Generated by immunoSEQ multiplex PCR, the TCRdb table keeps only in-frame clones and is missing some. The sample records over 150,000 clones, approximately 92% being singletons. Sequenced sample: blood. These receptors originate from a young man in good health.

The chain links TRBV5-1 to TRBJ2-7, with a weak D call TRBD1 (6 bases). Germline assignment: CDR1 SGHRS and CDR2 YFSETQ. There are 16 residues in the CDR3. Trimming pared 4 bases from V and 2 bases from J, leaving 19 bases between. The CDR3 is CASSDFGTLGTYEQYF. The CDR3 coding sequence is TGCGCCAGCAGCGATTTCGGGACACTGGGGACCTACGAGCAGTACTTC.

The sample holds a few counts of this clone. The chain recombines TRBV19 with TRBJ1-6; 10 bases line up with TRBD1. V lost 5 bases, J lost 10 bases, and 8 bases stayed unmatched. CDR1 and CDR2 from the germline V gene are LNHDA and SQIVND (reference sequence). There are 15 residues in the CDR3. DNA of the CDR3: TGTGCCAGTAGTCCAAGACAGGGGGCGGACTCACCCCTCCACTTT. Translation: CASSPRQGADSPLHF. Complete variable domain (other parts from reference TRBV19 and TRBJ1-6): DGGITQSPKYLFRKEGQNVTLSCEQNLNHDAMYWYRQDPGQGLRLIYYSQIVNDFQKGDIAEGYSVSREKKESFPLTVTSAQKNPTAFYLCASSPRQGADSPLHFGNGTRLTVT.

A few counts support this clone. The CDR3 sequence is CASSQEGDTEAFF. The CDR3, as DNA: TGCGCCAGCAGCCAAGAGGGGGACACTGAAGCTTTCTTT. The chain is built from TRBV4-1 and TRBJ1-1, with a tentative D call TRBD1 (5 bases). Trimming took 0 bases from V and 3 from J, leaving 5 bases between them. Looked up from germline, CDR1 is MGHRA and CDR2 is YSYEKL. The CDR3 totals 13 residues.

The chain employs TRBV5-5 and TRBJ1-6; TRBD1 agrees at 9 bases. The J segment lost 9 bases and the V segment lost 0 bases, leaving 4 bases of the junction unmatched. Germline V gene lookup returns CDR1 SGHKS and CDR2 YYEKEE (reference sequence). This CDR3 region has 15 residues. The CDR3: CASSLGGQGASPLHF. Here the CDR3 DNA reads TGTGCCAGCAGCTTGGGGGGACAGGGCGCTTCACCCCTCCACTTT.

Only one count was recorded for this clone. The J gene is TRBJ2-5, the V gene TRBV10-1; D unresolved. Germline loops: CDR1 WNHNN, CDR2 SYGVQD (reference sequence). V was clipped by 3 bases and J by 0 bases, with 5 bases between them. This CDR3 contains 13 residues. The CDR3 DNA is TGCGCCAGCAGTGATGGCAACCAAGAGACCCAGTACTTC. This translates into CASSDGNQETQYF.

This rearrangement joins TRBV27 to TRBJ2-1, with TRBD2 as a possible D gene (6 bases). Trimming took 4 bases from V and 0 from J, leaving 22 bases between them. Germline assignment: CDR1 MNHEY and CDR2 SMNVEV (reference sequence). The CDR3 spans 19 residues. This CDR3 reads CASSSGDPSSRSSYNEQFF. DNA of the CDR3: TGTGCCAGCAGTTCGGGGGACCCCAGCAGCCGGAGCTCCTACAATGAGCAGTTCTTC.

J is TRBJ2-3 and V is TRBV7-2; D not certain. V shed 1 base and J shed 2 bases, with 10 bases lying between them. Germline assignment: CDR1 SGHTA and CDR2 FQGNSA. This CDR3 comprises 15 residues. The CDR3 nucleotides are TGTGCCAGCAGCTTAGGGGGTTATTTCACAGATACGCAGTATTTT. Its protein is CASSLGGYFTDTQYF.

The DNA for the CDR3 is TGTGCCAGTAGAACCTCCGGACAGGGGAGGGATACGCAGTATTTT. Its protein is CASRTSGQGRDTQYF. The V gene is TRBV19, the J gene TRBJ2-3; 9 nucleotides line up with TRBD1. The CDR3 contains 15 residues. Germline V gene data show CDR1 as LNHDA and CDR2 as SQIVND (reference sequence). V lost 6 bases to trimming and J lost 6 bases; unmatched junction nucleotides: 10.

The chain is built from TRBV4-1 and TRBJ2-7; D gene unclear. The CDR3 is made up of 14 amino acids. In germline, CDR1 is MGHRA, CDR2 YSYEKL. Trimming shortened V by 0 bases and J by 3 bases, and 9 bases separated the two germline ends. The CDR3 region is CASSQEGISYEQYF. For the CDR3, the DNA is TGCGCCAGCAGCCAAGAGGGTATCAGCTACGAGCAGTACTTC.

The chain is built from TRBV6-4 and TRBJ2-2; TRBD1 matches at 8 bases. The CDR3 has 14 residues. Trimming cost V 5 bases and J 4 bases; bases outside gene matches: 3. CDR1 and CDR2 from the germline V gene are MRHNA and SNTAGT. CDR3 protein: CASSNTGGTGELFF. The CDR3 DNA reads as TGTGCCAGCAGTAATACAGGGGGCACCGGGGAGCTGTTTTTT.

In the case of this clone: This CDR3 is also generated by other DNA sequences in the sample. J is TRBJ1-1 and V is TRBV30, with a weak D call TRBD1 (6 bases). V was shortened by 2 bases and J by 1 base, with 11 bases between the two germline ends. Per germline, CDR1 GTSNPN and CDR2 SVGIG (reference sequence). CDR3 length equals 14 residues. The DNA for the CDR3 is TGTGCCTGGAGTCTGGCAGGGGCGAACACTGAAGCTTTCTTT. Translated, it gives CAWSLAGANTEAFF.

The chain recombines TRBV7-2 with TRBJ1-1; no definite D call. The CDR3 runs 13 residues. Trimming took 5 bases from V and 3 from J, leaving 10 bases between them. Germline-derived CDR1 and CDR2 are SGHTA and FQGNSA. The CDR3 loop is CASSPRRYTEAFF. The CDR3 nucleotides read TGTGCCAGCAGCCCCCGGAGGTACACTGAAGCTTTCTTT.

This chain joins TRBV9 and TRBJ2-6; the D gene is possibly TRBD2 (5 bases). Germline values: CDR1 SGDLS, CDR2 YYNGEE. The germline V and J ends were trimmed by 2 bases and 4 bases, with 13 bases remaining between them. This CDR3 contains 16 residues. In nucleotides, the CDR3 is TGTGCCAGCAGCGTTTACGGACTCTTGGGGGCCAACGTCCTGACTTTC. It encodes CASSVYGLLGANVLTF.

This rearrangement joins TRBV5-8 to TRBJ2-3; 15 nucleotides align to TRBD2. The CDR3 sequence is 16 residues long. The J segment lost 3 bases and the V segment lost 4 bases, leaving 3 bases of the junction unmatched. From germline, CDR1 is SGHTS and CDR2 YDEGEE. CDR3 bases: TGTGCCAGCAGCACGGGACTAGCGGGAGGTACAGATACGCAGTATTTT. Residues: CASSTGLAGGTDTQYF. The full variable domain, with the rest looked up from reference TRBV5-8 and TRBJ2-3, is EAGVTQSPTHLIKTRGQQATLRCSPISGHTSVYWYQQALGLGLQFLLWYDEGEERNRGNFPPRFSGRQFPNYSSELNVNALELEDSALYLCASSTGLAGGTDTQYFGPGTRLTVL.

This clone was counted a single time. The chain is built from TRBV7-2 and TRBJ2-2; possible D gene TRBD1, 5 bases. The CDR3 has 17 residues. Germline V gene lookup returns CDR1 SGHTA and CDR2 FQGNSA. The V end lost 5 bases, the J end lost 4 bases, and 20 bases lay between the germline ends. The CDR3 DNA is TGTGCCAGCAGCACAGACCCCGCCAGGGTGCGCACCGGGGAGCTGTTTTTT. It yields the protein CASSTDPARVRTGELFF.

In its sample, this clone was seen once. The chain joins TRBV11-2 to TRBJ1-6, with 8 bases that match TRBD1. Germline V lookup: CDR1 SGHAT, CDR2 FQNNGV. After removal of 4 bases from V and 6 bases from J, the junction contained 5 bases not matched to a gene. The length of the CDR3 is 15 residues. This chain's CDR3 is CASSSRGLGNSPLHF. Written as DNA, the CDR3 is TGTGCCAGCAGCTCCAGGGGGCTGGGTAATTCACCCCTCCACTTT.

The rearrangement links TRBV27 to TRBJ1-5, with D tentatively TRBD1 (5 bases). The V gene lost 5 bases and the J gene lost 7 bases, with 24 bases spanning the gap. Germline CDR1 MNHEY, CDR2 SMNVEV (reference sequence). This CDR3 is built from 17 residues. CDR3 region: CASSNRDAGAGGQPQHF. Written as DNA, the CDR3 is TGTGCCAGCAGTAACCGGGACGCTGGGGCCGGCGGGCAGCCCCAGCATTTT.

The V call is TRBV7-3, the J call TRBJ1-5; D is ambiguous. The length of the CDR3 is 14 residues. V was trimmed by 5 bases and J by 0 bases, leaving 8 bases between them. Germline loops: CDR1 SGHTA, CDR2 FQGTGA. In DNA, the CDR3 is TGTGCCAGCAGCCCCCTCGGTAGCAATCAGCCCCAGCATTTT. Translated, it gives CASSPLGSNQPQHF.

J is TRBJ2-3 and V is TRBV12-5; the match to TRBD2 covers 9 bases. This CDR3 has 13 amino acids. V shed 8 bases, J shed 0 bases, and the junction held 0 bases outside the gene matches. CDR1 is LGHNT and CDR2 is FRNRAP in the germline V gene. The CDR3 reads CASTSGSTDTQYF. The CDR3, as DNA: TGTGCTAGTACTAGCGGGAGCACAGATACGCAGTATTTT.

The DNA for the CDR3 is TGTGCCAGCAGCCCGTCCGGGACAGGGGCCGTATACGAGCAGTACTTC. It is translated as CASSPSGTGAVYEQYF. This chain links TRBV3-1 (or the pseudogene TRBV3-2) with TRBJ2-7, with 10 bases fitting TRBD1. With V trimmed by 4 bases and J by 4 bases, 10 bases remained unmatched. The CDR3 is 16 amino acids. Germline CDR1 LGHDT, CDR2 YNNKEL (reference sequence).

The CDR3 coding sequence is TGTGCCAGCAGCTTGGGTGCCTACAATGAGCAGTTCTTC. As protein: CASSLGAYNEQFF. This chain links TRBV5-6 with TRBJ2-1, with D uncertain. Germline CDR1 SGHDT, CDR2 YYEEEE. The CDR3 covers 13 residues. The V gene lost 0 bases and the J gene lost 2 bases, with 3 bases spanning the gap. The variable domain in full, with the rest retrieved from reference TRBV5-6 and TRBJ2-1, is DAGVTQSPTHLIKTRGQQVTLRCSPKSGHDTVSWYQQALGQGPQFIFQYYEEEERQRGNFPDRFSGHQFPNYSSELNVNALLLGDSALYLCASSLGAYNEQFFGPGTRLTVL.